This TCR beta chain comes out of a study of blood T cell repertoires in COVID-19. At the level of the study: The United States, Italy and Spain were the sources of the acute and convalescent COVID-19 samples.

Trimming took 0 bases from V and 4 from J, leaving 12 bases between them. The CDR3 extends over 15 amino acids. Germline values: CDR1 KGHSH, CDR2 LQKENI. The repertoire was sequenced with immunoSEQ multiplex PCR; TCRdb's copy has only in-frame clones and lacks some. The top ten clones hold about 11% of a sample with some 290,000 clones, roughly 90% of them seen once. The V gene is TRBV18, the J gene TRBJ2-5; D remains unclear. The TCR originated in a young woman with COVID-19, enrolled during active disease. The material sequenced was peripheral blood. The CDR3 reads CASSPPESRLETQYF. The CDR3 bases are TGTGCCAGCTCACCACCGGAGTCGAGACTAGAGACCCAGTACTTC.